The clone carrying this T cell receptor (beta chain) appeared a single time. No antigen is known for it. The junction departs from germline at one end; a sequencing error may be responsible. The data were taken from a study of blood T cells in healthy people across ages. Study findings and constraints: More naive CD4+ cells and higher diversity were found in long-lived than in aged donors. While age rose, TCR beta diversity per million T cells dropped in a roughly linear way. From one million sequenced T cells, diversity estimates were lower bounds.

The amount of total RNA extracted per sample was at least 5 micrograms. For the second PCR, which ran for roughly 7 to 11 cycles, a sample-barcoded 5' primer and a J-beta primer mix were used. TCRdb reprocessed the 5' RACE reads via MiXCR and lists one record per CDR3 protein. In the table there are about 1.1 million distinct CDR3 sequences, roughly two fifths of which are singletons. The germline gives CDR1 SGHVS, CDR2 FNYEAQ. The CDR3 has 15 residues. The sequenced material came from blood. The gene calls are TRBV7-6 and TRBJ1-1, with a possible D match to TRBD1 (6 bases). The clonotype comes from a man between 18 and 35 years old in good health. CDR3 DNA: TGTGCCAGCAGCTTAGCGGGGGCGGTGAACACGGAAGCTTTCTTT. It codes for CASSLAGAVNTEAFF.